This T cell receptor beta chain was identified during a study of blood T cell repertoires in COVID-19. About the research overall: T cells, B-cell-depleted T cells, or PBMCs supplied cDNA or gDNA.

Produced via immunoSEQ multiplex PCR; TCRdb's table is partial and in-frame only. The data contain 75,000 or so clones, around 88% of them singletons. The CDR3 runs 13 residues. Trimming at V came to 8 bases and at J to 4 bases, leaving 3 bases not matched to a gene. CDR1 and CDR2 (germline): SNHLY, FYNNEI. This clonotype was sampled from a woman of 80 years or more with active or convalescent COVID-19. The chain joins TRBV2 to TRBJ1-1, with TRBD1 matching over 11 bases. The source material was peripheral blood. The CDR3: CASGQGASTEAFF. The CDR3 DNA follows: TGTGCCAGCGGACAGGGGGCGAGCACTGAAGCTTTCTTT.